The 12 T cell receptor beta chains below all came from one sample that was sequenced in a study of blood T cells in healthy people across ages. PCR was performed a second time for about 6 to 11 cycles using a sample-barcoded 5' primer and a J-beta primer mix. A single record per CDR3 protein comes from TCRdb applying MiXCR to the 5' RACE reads. The sample lists roughly 1,300,000 distinct CDR3 sequences, approximately 59% occurring once. Sequencing was performed on blood. The source of these receptors is a man between 18 and 29 years old in good health.

This sequence joins TRBV29-1 and TRBJ1-4, with TRBD1 as a possible D gene (5 bases). V was cut by 3 bases and J by 7 bases, with 15 bases left in between. CDR3 length: 14 amino acids. CDR1 is SQVTM and CDR2 is ANQGSEA in the germline V gene. CDR3 amino acids: CSVDTSGQPEKLFF. The CDR3 region has the DNA TGCAGCGTTGATACCTCCGGACAACCTGAAAAACTGTTTTTT. The entire variable domain, with the rest obtained from reference TRBV29-1 and TRBJ1-4, is as follows: SAVISQKPSRDICQRGTSLTIQCQVDSQVTMMFWYRQQPGQSLTLIATANQGSEATYESGFVIDKFPISRPNLTFSTLTVSNMSPEDSSIYLCSVDTSGQPEKLFFGSGTQLSVL.

This clonotype appeared a few times. The rearrangement joins TRBV29-1 to TRBJ1-1; no definite D call. Germline V gives CDR1 SQVTM, CDR2 ANQGSEA. This CDR3 spans 13 amino acids. Deletions cut 4 bases from V and 4 bases from J, with 13 bases between. The CDR3 DNA reads TGCAGCGTTGTAAGGCGCCTTAGCACTGAAGCTTTCTTT. It is translated as CSVVRRLSTEAFF.

The genes are TRBV6-1 and TRBJ2-5; tentatively, D is TRBD1 or TRBD2 (6 bases each). The end of the DNA fits TRBJ2-7 better, so the J call may be wrong. CDR3 length equals 17 residues. Per germline, CDR1 MNHNS and CDR2 SASEGT. CDR3 loop: CASSEGWGRDSFYEQYF. The CDR3 DNA reads TGTGCCAGCAGTGAAGGATGGGGGCGGGATAGCTTCTACGAGCAGTACTTC.

The chain links TRBV6-2 or TRBV6-3 to TRBJ2-3, with D hard to call. CDR1 is MNHEY and CDR2 is SVGEGT in the germline V gene. The ends were cut back, 4 bases at V and 5 bases at J, with 10 bases in the middle. The CDR3 covers 13 residues. DNA of the CDR3: TGTGCCAGCAGTTCACCATCGCGAGATACGCAGTATTTT. It translates to CASSSPSRDTQYF.

V usage is TRBV20-1 and J usage is TRBJ1-2; TRBD1 matches at 9 bases. V lost 5 bases and J lost 3; bases outside the gene matches: 13. The CDR3 runs to 16 residues. Germline V CDR1 and CDR2: DFQATT, SNEGSKA (reference sequence). The CDR3 nucleotides are TGCAGTGCTGGATTCCGGGCAACAGGGGGCGACTATGGCTACACCTTC. Its protein is CSAGFRATGGDYGYTF.

The chain joins TRBV6-5 to TRBJ1-1; the match to TRBD1 covers 8 bases. Germline V gives CDR1 MNHEY, CDR2 SVGAGI. The CDR3 sequence is 17 residues long. J was trimmed by 6 bases and V by 0 bases; bases with no gene match: 12. CDR3 loop: CASSYSSAGGAYSEAFF. CDR3 coding DNA: TGTGCCAGCAGTTACTCGAGCGCAGGGGGCGCGTATTCTGAAGCTTTCTTT.

J is TRBJ2-5 and V is TRBV7-2; D not resolved. The CDR3 sequence is 16 residues long. Per germline, CDR1 SGHTA and CDR2 FQGNSA. Trimming left V 5 bases short and J 0 bases short, with 16 bases between. In DNA form, the CDR3 reads TGTGCCAGCAGCACCCCAGGAGACTGGTACCAAGAGACCCAGTACTTC. Its protein product is CASSTPGDWYQETQYF.

This rearrangement joins TRBV7-2 to TRBJ2-7, with TRBD2 matching 10 bases. V lost 8 bases to trimming and J lost 7 bases; unmatched junction nucleotides: 17. The CDR3 is made up of 16 amino acids. Germline V CDR1 and CDR2: SGHTA, FQGNSA. The CDR3 protein is CASALQPQRGGNEQYF. CDR3 coding DNA: TGTGCCAGCGCCCTCCAGCCGCAGCGGGGGGGCAATGAGCAGTACTTC.

The V call is TRBV5-1, the J call TRBJ2-1; D gene ambiguous. V lost 0 bases, J lost 6 bases, and 7 bases lay in between. Germline CDR1 SGHRS, CDR2 YFSETQ. This CDR3 has 13 residues. The CDR3 nucleotides read TGCGCCAGCAGCTTGGTTCCCGCCAATGAGCAGTTCTTC. Protein: CASSLVPANEQFF.

The table lists this clonotype with a few counts. The V gene is TRBV15, the J gene TRBJ2-4; possibly TRBD2 for D (6 bases). Germline V gene sequence: CDR1 LNHNV, CDR2 YYDKDF (reference sequence). With 5 bases removed from V and 0 bases from J, the gap between germline ends came to 14 bases. The CDR3 has 16 residues. The CDR3 spells CATSPRGSGAKNIQYF. The CDR3 DNA reads as TGTGCCACCAGCCCTCGGGGGTCCGGAGCCAAAAACATTCAGTACTTC.

The CDR3 DNA is TGTGCCAGCAGCCTCACCAGATATGGCACCGGGGAGCTGTTTTTT. Its protein product is CASSLTRYGTGELFF. The rearrangement uses TRBV14 and TRBJ2-2; D call uncertain. Germline loops: CDR1 SGHDN, CDR2 FVKESK. The CDR3 consists of 15 residues. Trimming stripped 4 bases from V and 4 bases from J, with 13 bases between.

This clonotype was counted between two and nine times. The chain employs TRBV10-2 and TRBJ2-7, with D perhaps being TRBD1 or TRBD2 (5 bases each). The V gene lost 8 bases and the J gene lost 5 bases, with 16 bases spanning the gap. CDR3 length: 13 amino acids. Germline loops: CDR1 WSHSY, CDR2 SAAADI. CDR3 amino acids: CASFSYLGDEQYF. The CDR3 coding sequence is TGCGCCAGCTTTAGTTACTTGGGGGACGAGCAGTACTTC.